The present T cell receptor beta chain was sequenced within a study of shared clonotypes between healthy human individuals. V was clipped by 2 bases and J by 3 bases, with 12 bases between them. Germline lookup yields CDR1 SGHRS and CDR2 YFSETQ. The CDR3 is made up of 14 amino acids. The protocol was immunoSEQ multiplex PCR, while the TCRdb copy is restricted to in-frame clones and leaves out a portion. The sample gives around 2.1 million clones, approximately 94% of which show up once; roughly 0.13% is in the top ten. This clonotype originated in a man aged 18 to 35 in good health. The chain joins TRBV5-1 to TRBJ2-7; the D is unclear. Sequencing was carried out using naive CD4+ T cells sorted from blood. Subset defined: CD45RA+ positively selected. This CDR3 reads CASSFSPVGYEQYF. CDR3 nucleotides: TGCGCCAGCAGCTTTTCGCCAGTAGGCTACGAGCAGTACTTC.